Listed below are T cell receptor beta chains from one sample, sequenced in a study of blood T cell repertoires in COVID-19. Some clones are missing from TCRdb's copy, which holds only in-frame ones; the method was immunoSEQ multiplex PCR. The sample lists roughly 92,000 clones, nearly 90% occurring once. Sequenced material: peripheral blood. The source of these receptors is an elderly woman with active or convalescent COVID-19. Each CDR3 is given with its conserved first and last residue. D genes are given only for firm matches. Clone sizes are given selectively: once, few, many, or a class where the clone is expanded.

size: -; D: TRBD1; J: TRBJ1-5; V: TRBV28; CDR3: CASKQGGGNQPQHF; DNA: TGTGCCAGCAAACAGGGGGGAGGCAATCAGCCCCAGCATTTT
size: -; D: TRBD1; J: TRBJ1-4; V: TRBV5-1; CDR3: CASSFGTGVPTNEKLFF; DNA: TGCGCCAGCAGCTTCGGGACAGGGGTACCAACTAATGAAAAACTGTTTTTT
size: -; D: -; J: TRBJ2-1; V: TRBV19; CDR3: CASPGLAHEQFF; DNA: TGTGCCAGTCCGGGACTCGCCCATGAGCAGTTCTTC
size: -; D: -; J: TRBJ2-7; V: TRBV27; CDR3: CASRYDSYSYEQYF; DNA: TGTGCCAGCAGATACGACAGCTACTCCTACGAGCAGTACTTC
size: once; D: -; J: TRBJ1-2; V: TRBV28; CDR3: CASSPLGGGYTF; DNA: TGTGCCAGCAGTCCCTTGGGGGGTGGCTACACCTTC
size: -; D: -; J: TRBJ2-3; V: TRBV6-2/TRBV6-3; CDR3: CASSSEPPLPDTQYF; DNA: TGTGCCAGCAGTTCGGAGCCCCCTCTACCAGATACGCAGTATTTT
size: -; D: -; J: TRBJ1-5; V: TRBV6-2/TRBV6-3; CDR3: CASSRGTDQPQHF; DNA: TGTGCCAGCAGTCGGGGGACGGATCAGCCCCAGCATTTT
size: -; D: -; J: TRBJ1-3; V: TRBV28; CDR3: CASSLWMGEGYSGNTIYF; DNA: TGTGCCAGCAGTTTATGGATGGGGGAGGGTTACTCTGGAAACACCATATATTTT
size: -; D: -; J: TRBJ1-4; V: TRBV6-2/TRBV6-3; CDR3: CASSRGGATNEKLFF; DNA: TGTGCCAGCAGCCGCGGGGGAGCAACTAATGAAAAACTGTTTTTT
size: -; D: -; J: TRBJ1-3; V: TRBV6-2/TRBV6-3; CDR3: CASSPGLELGNTIYF; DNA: TGTGCCAGCAGCCCGGGCCTGGAACTTGGAAACACCATATATTTT
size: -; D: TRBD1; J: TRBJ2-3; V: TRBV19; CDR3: CASSFHRQGSGWDTQYF; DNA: TGTGCCAGTAGTTTCCACCGACAGGGTTCTGGGTGGGATACGCAGTATTTT
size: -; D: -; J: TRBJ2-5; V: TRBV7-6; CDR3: CASSPRTAYQETQYF; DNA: TGTGCCAGCAGCCCCCGGACAGCTTATCAAGAGACCCAGTACTTC
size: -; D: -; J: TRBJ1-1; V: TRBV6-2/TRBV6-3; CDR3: CASSWTLNTEAFF; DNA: TGTGCCAGCAGTTGGACACTGAACACTGAAGCTTTCTTT
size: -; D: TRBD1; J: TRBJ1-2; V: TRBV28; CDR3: CASSQVQGARGYGYTF; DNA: TGTGCCAGCAGTCAAGTACAGGGGGCCCGGGGCTATGGCTACACCTTC
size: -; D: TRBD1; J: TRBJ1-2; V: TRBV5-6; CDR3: CASSLAGGPLSGYTF; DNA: TGTGCCAGCAGCTTGGCAGGGGGCCCCCTGAGTGGCTACACCTTC
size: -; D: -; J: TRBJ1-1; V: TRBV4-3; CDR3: CASSRGQSEAFF; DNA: TGCGCCAGCAGCCGGGGGCAGAGCGAAGCTTTCTTT
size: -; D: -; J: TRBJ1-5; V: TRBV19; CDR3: CASSMLGVDNQPQHF; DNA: TGTGCCAGTAGTATGCTAGGGGTCGACAATCAGCCCCAGCATTTT
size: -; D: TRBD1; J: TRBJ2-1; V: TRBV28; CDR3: CASRSGQGSYNEQFF; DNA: TGTGCCAGCAGATCGGGACAGGGCTCGTACAATGAGCAGTTCTTC
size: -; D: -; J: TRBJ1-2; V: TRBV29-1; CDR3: CSAEGVGQLYGYTF; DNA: TGCAGCGCCGAAGGGGTTGGACAGCTCTATGGCTACACCTTC
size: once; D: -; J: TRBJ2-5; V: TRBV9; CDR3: CASSVDRGGETQYF; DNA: TGTGCCAGCAGCGTAGATAGGGGTGGCGAGACCCAGTACTTC
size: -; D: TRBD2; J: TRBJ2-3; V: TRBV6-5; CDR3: CASRLAETTDTQYF; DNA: TGTGCCAGCAGACTAGCGGAGACCACAGATACGCAGTATTTT
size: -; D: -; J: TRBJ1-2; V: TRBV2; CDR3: CASSEGRGNYGYTF; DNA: TGTGCCAGCAGTGAGGGAAGGGGTAACTATGGCTACACCTTC
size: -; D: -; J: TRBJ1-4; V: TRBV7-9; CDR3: CASSLRRDNEKLFF; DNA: TGTGCCAGCAGCTTACGCCGGGATAATGAAAAACTGTTTTTT
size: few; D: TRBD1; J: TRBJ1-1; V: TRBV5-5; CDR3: CASRLDRVNTEAFF; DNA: TGTGCCAGCAGACTCGACAGGGTAAACACTGAAGCTTTCTTT
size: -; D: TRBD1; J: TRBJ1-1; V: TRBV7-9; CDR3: CASSLALGRDRDTEAFF; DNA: TGTGCCAGCAGCTTAGCGTTGGGCCGGGACAGAGACACTGAAGCTTTCTTT
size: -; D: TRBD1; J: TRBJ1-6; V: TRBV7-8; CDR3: CASSAQLGTGHSPLHF; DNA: TGTGCCAGCAGCGCACAACTCGGGACAGGGCATTCACCCCTCCACTTT
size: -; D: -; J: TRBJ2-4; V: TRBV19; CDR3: CASVAKNIQYF; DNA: TGTGCCTCCGTAGCCAAAAACATTCAGTACTTC
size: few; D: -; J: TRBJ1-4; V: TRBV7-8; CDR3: CASSSLRVSNEKLFF; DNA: TGTGCCAGCAGCTCACTCCGGGTCTCGAATGAAAAACTGTTTTTT
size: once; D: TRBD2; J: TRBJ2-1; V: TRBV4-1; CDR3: CASSSQTSSGLQFF; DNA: TGCGCCAGCAGCTCCCAGACTAGCTCGGGCCTGCAGTTCTTC
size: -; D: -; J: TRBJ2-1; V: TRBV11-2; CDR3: CASSLGYRGSYNEQFF; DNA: TGTGCCAGCAGCTTAGGGTACCGAGGGTCCTACAATGAGCAGTTCTTC
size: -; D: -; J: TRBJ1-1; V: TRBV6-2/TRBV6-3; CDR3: CASSYTRNTEAFF; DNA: TGTGCCAGCAGTTATACAAGGAACACTGAAGCTTTCTTT
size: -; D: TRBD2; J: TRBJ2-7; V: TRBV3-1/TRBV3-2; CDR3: CASSQDGVVPLAGGRYEQYF; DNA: TGTGCCAGCAGCCAAGACGGAGTAGTCCCACTAGCGGGAGGGCGCTACGAGCAGTACTTC
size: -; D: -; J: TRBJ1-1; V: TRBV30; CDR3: CACLRRGMNTEAFF; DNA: TGTGCCTGTCTTCGTCGAGGGATGAACACTGAAGCTTTCTTT